This T cell receptor (beta chain) was captured in a study of immune cell composition in non-small cell lung cancer (dated by TCRdb to 2015 to 2018). For the study in its entirety: Histologic subtype, mainly lung adenocarcinoma or squamous cell carcinoma, was assigned on the basis of H&E together with p63, CK5, Napsin A and TTF-1 immunohistochemistry. Adaptive Biotechnologies TCR-beta sequencing was carried out on a few dozen paired NSCLC tumour and non-adjacent lung specimens, as well as on fewer than 30 tumour-only specimens. Supplementary cohort #1 consisted of around 11 lung adenocarcinoma cases with paired tumour/lung TCR-beta sequencing and with TIL populations generated to assess tumour reactivity. Several tumour specimens with TCR-beta data were rare histological subtypes and were excluded from the subtype comparisons. The research as a whole found: Tumour-associated clones >0.5% were found in nearly half of NSCLC cases, namely in about 30% of adenocarcinomas versus less than 85% of squamous carcinomas. The reactivity cohort included only roughly nine cases, and whether tumour-reactive clones share sequences with the dominant in vivo tumour-associated clones was not shown. No significant correlation was found between tumour TCR-beta clonality and smoking pack-years. Across fewer than 13 adenocarcinoma cases, the maximal tumour-associated clone frequency showed a strong correlation with TIL tumour reactivity, but overall clonality showed no such correlation.

TCR-beta CDR3 regions were amplified from genomic DNA by a two-step multiplex PCR, with the second step adding Illumina-compatible adaptors. As a commercial immunoSEQ service, TCR-beta immunosequencing was carried out on an Illumina platform. For the original study's pipeline: Repertoires were summarised by productive clonality and by Top 10 Clones, defined as the percentage of T-cell templates derived from the ten most frequent sequences. Values for productive clonality spanned 0 to 1, where a value of 1 indicated a monoclonal population. Sequences comprising at least 0.1% of tumour T-cell templates but absent from matched non-adjacent lung were defined as tumour-associated clones and were identified via log10 scatter plots. Analyses were done in GraphPad Prism7 and R, with Student's t-tests for two-group comparisons, ANOVA for stages, and linear regression for relationships. TCRdb limited this immuneACCESS table to in-frame rearrangements with V and J called. A share of clones is missing; checked studies link under half to unresolved V genes, and the rest is unexplained. The V and J calls and the clone size are those of that table, but D and trimming were determined from the DNA. Counted in this sample were 2,000 to 2,500 clones; roughly four fifths of them appeared once. About an eighth of the sample is in the top ten clones.

Notes on this clone: Its binding antigen is unknown. No base quality information exists; no much larger clone differs at one position.

Normal lung samples came from the same patient and were non-adjacent lung tissue collected as far from the tumour as possible, with a minimum distance of 3 cm. Genomic DNA was extracted with the QIAamp DNA kit from frozen aliquots of unsorted single-cell suspensions. Tissues arrived within 2 hours after resection and were immediately processed into single-cell suspensions. Tissue was broken up mechanically, digested enzymatically with DNase I, collagenase I and hyaluronidase for roughly 30 minutes at 37 degrees C, and then filtered and RBC-lysed. V loses 5 bases, J loses 10 bases, and the germline ends lie 15 bases apart. Based on the germline V gene (reference sequence), the CDR1 and CDR2 sequences are LNHDA and SQIVND. The CDR3 sequence holds 13 residues, the cysteine and phenylalanine included. The entry retains the CDR3 DNA only, 39 bases that are in frame from base 1.

Sequencing input: non-adjacent lung tissue. This receptor was obtained from a human donor with non-small cell lung cancer. This receptor chain uses TRBV19 and TRBJ2-1, with the D gene not confidently named. The DNA is TGTGCCAGTAGTCCTCCTCCCTCCCGGGAGCAGTTCTTC. This yields the protein CASSPPPSREQFF.